These 13 T cell receptor beta chains originate from one sample sequenced in a study of type 1 regulatory T cells. TCRdb reanalysed the reads using MiXCR and keeps one entry per CDR3 protein. The top ten clones hold about 2% of a sample with 75,000 to 100,000 distinct CDR3 sequences, about a third of them seen once. The sample comprised CD4+ T cells, either the whole sample or a sorted fraction (not recorded which). All receptors come from a human donor in good health.

This clonotype was seen a handful of times. The chain combines TRBV20-1 with TRBJ2-4; D gene uncertain. Trimming removed 3 bases from V and 0 bases from J, with 15 bases in between. This CDR3 has 16 residues. CDR1 is DFQATT, CDR2 SNEGSKA, per germline (reference sequence). CDR3 DNA sequence: TGCAGTGCTAGGGGCGGACCTACCCTAGCCAAAAACATTCAGTACTTC. It specifies CSARGGPTLAKNIQYF.

The chain combines TRBV2 with TRBJ2-5, with unresolved D. Germline V gene data show CDR1 as SNHLY and CDR2 as FYNNEI. Between the trimmed V and J ends, which lost 8 bases and 0 bases, there was a span of 7 bases. The CDR3 totals 12 residues. CDR3 sequence reads: CASGKYQETQYF. CDR3 bases: TGTGCCAGCGGGAAGTACCAAGAGACCCAGTACTTC.

The rearrangement joins TRBV12-3 or TRBV12-4 to TRBJ1-2, with D possibly matching TRBD1 (6 bases). CDR3 length: 13 residues. Trimming cost V 8 bases and J 6 bases, with 16 bases left between them. The DNA for the CDR3 is TGTGCCAGCTCGCAGGGGCCCAGGGATGGCTACACCTTC. Protein product: CASSQGPRDGYTF.

As regards this clonotype: The CDR3 ends on some other residue instead of the conserved phenylalanine or tryptophan, so this is likely a read error. This rearrangement joins TRBV30 to TRBJ2-3; the D is unclear. This CDR3 region has 11 residues. Looked up from germline, CDR1 is GTSNPN and CDR2 is SVGIG (reference sequence). V lost 3 bases and J 3 bases, leaving 4 bases between the germline ends. CDR3 in DNA: TGTGCCTGGAGGACGACAGATACGCAGTATATT. Its protein product is CAWRTTDTQYI.

This clonotype was seen repeatedly, ten times or more. The J gene is TRBJ2-6, the V gene TRBV12-3 or TRBV12-4, with 7 bases matching TRBD1. The V segment lost 5 bases and the J segment 0 bases; nucleotides outside the gene matches: 13. This CDR3 is 19 amino acids long. The CDR3 loop reads CASSIRPGQIFSGANVLTF. CDR3 in DNA: TGTGCCAGCAGTATCAGGCCGGGACAGATCTTCTCTGGGGCCAACGTCCTGACTTTC.

This rearrangement joins TRBV27 to TRBJ2-7, with D tentatively TRBD1 or TRBD2 (5 bases each). Germline V gene lookup returns CDR1 MNHEY and CDR2 SMNVEV (reference sequence). V was clipped by 6 bases and J by 5 bases, with 20 bases between them. The CDR3 totals 15 residues. This CDR3 reads CASRRRGGSLNEQYF. CDR3 nucleotide sequence: TGTGCCAGCAGGCGACGGGGCGGTTCCCTCAACGAGCAGTACTTC.

The CDR3 loop reads CASSLNTPGNNQPQHF. The CDR3 DNA sequence: TGTGCCAGCAGTTTAAACACACCGGGGAACAATCAGCCCCAGCATTTT. V usage is TRBV12-3 or TRBV12-4 and J usage is TRBJ1-5; the D is unclear. This CDR3 comprises 16 residues. Trimming removed 2 bases from V and 3 bases from J, with 14 bases in between.

This clonotype was counted only a few times. The chain uses TRBV5-1 and TRBJ1-1; maybe TRBD1 (5 bases). Per germline, CDR1 SGHRS and CDR2 YFSETQ. This CDR3 is built from 14 residues. Trimming stripped 0 bases from V and 5 bases from J, with 11 bases between. The CDR3 coding sequence is TGCGCCAGCAGCTTGGGCGGGGCGCGTACTGAAGCTTTCTTT. Encoded protein: CASSLGGARTEAFF.

This clonotype was observed a handful of times. The CDR3 loop reads CSVAVADTQYF. Here the CDR3 DNA reads TGCAGCGTTGCGGTCGCAGATACGCAGTATTTT. This chain connects TRBV29-1 to TRBJ2-3; no clear D gene. This CDR3 spans 11 amino acids. The V end lost 4 bases, the J end lost 4 bases, and 6 bases lay between the germline ends. Germline CDR1 reads SQVTM; CDR2 reads ANQGSEA.

The rearrangement uses TRBV19 and TRBJ2-4; D unclear. The CDR3 contains 16 residues. The germline CDR1 and CDR2 sequences are LNHDA and SQIVND (reference sequence). V lost 8 bases and J 6 bases, leaving 23 bases between the germline ends. CDR3: CASSEQSRYSANIQYF. DNA of the CDR3: TGTGCCAGTTCAGAACAGTCTCGATATTCCGCAAACATTCAGTACTTC.

This sequence joins TRBV20-1 and TRBJ2-7; 9 bases agree with TRBD2. Trimming removed 0 bases from V and 4 bases from J; junction bases left unmatched: 7. This CDR3 has 15 residues. CDR1 and CDR2 from the germline V gene are DFQATT and SNEGSKA (reference sequence). CDR3 nucleotides: TGCAGTGCTAGAGATCCAGCGGGAGGCCCTTACGAGCAGTACTTC. Translation gives CSARDPAGGPYEQYF.

The J gene is TRBJ2-4, the V gene TRBV3-1; a weak D match, TRBD2 (5 bases). This CDR3 contains 15 residues. Germline V gives CDR1 LGHDT, CDR2 YNNKEL (reference sequence). Trimming pared 2 bases from V and 3 bases from J, leaving 11 bases between. For the CDR3, the DNA is TGTGCCAGCAGCCAATCGCGGGTGGTCAAAAACATTCAGTACTTC. Protein product: CASSQSRVVKNIQYF. Full variable domain (remainder filled in from reference TRBV3-1 and TRBJ2-4): DTAVSQTPKYLVTQMGNDKSIKCEQNLGHDTMYWYKQDSKKFLKIMFSYNNKELIINETVPNRFSPKSPDKAHLNLHINSLELGDSAVYFCASSQSRVVKNIQYFGAGTRLSVL.

This clonotype was seen a handful of times. The CDR3 sequence is CSARPWSGANVLTF. The CDR3 nucleotides read TGCAGTGCTAGGCCATGGTCTGGGGCCAACGTCCTGACTTTC. The V gene is TRBV20-1, the J gene TRBJ2-6; no clear D gene. Deletions cut 3 bases from V and 1 base from J, with 7 bases between. From germline, CDR1 is DFQATT and CDR2 SNEGSKA (reference sequence). CDR3 length equals 14 residues.